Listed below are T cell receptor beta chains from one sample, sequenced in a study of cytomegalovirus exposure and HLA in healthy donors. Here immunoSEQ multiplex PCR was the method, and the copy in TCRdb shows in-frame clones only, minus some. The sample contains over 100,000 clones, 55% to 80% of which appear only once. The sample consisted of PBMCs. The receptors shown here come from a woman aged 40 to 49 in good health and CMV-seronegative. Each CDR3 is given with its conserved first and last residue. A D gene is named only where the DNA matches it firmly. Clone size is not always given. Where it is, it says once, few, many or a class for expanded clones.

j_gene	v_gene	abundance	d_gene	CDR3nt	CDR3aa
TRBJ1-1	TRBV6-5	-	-	TGTGCCAGCACCTATACGGGGAGCCCTGAAGCTTTCTTT	CASTYTGSPEAFF
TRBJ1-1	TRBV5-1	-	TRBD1	TGCGCCAGCAGCCGGGACAGCCAAAGAAACACTGAAGCTTTCTTT	CASSRDSQRNTEAFF
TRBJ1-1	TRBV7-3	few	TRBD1	TGTGCCAGCAGCACAGGGGGTGGTTTCGGGGGCACTGAAGCTTTCTTT	CASSTGGGFGGTEAFF
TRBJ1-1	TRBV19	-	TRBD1	TGTGCCAGTACTCTAGGGGGCTTGGGCACTGAAGCTTTCTTT	CASTLGGLGTEAFF
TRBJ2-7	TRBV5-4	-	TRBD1	TGTGCCAGCAGCGCAACATACGCAGGGGGCAGCGAGGAGCAGTACTTC	CASSATYAGGSEEQYF
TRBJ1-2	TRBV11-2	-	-	TGTGCCAGCAGCCCGGGGGTTAGTGGCTACACCTTC	CASSPGVSGYTF
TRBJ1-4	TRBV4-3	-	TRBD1	TGCGCCAGCAGCCAAGAGGGGGACAGTCTTTTGGCTAATGAAAAACTGTTTTTT	CASSQEGDSLLANEKLFF
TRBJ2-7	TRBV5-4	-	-	TGTGCCAGCAGCTACCGCCTTCCGGGGATCTACGAGCAGTACTTC	CASSYRLPGIYEQYF
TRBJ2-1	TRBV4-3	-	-	TGCGCCAGCAGCCAAGATCCCTCAGTCCAGCAGTTCTTC	CASSQDPSVQQFF
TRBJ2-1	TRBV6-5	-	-	TGTGCCAGCAGTTACTCGACGGGCTACAATGAGCAGTTCTTC	CASSYSTGYNEQFF
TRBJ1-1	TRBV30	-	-	TGTGCCTGGAGTGTACTTCGGGGGGCGATCACTGAAGCTTTCTTT	CAWSVLRGAITEAFF
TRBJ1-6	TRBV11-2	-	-	TGTGCCAGCGTCCTCCTGCCGAGCTCACCCCTCCACTTT	CASVLLPSSPLHF
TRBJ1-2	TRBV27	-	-	TGTGCCAGCAGTTTATCGGGGCAGGGCAGCGGCTACACCTTC	CASSLSGQGSGYTF
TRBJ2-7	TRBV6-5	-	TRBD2	TGTGCCAGCAATCCTACTAGCGGGGGGGCGGGGGAGCAGTACTTC	CASNPTSGGAGEQYF
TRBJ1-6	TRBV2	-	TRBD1	TGTGCCAGCACTTACCTGGACAGGGGAATTTCACCCCTCCACTTT	CASTYLDRGISPLHF
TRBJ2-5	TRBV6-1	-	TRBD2	TGTGCCAGCAGTGCTAGCGGGGGACAAGAGACCCAGTACTTC	CASSASGGQETQYF
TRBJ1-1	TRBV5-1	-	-	TGCGCCAGCAGCCCCAGGACTGGGCCAGGCACTGAAGCTTTCTTT	CASSPRTGPGTEAFF
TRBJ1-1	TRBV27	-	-	TGTGCCAGCAGTCTGCGAGGAGAGGCGAACACTGAAGCTTTCTTT	CASSLRGEANTEAFF
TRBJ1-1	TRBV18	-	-	TGTGCCAGCTCACCGTCACCTCAGGGATCCGGCACTGAAGCTTTCTTT	CASSPSPQGSGTEAFF
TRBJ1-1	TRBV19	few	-	TGTGCCAGTAGTATAGATCTATTCGGCAGGGTGGCAGCTTTCTTT	CASSIDLFGRVAAFF
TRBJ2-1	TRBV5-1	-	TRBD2	TGCGCCAGCAAAGAGCGGGGTGCATACAATGAGCAGTTCTTC	CASKERGAYNEQFF
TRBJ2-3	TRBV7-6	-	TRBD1	TGTGCCAGCAGCACAGGGGTATTGATCGATACGCAGTATTTT	CASSTGVLIDTQYF
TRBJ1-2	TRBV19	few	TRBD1	TGTGCCAGTAGTATGACAGGGGTGGATGGCTACACCTTC	CASSMTGVDGYTF
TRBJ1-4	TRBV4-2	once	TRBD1	TGTGCCAGCAGCCAATACAGGGGGGCTAATGAAAAACTGTTTTTT	CASSQYRGANEKLFF
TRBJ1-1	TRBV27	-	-	TGTGCCAGCAGTTCGCCTTGGCAGAAGAACACTGAAGCTTTCTTT	CASSSPWQKNTEAFF
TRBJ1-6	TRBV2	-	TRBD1	TGTGCCAGCAGCCCATCCGGACAGGCAAATTCACCCCTCCACTTT	CASSPSGQANSPLHF
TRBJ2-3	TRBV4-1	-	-	TGCGCCAGCAGCCAAGATAGTCGGCAGCGGTCCCGGGATACGCAGTATTTT	CASSQDSRQRSRDTQYF
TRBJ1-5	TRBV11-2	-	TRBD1	TGTGCCAGCAGCTTAAGTAGGGGGCCGAGTCGATGGCAGCCCCAGCATTTT	CASSLSRGPSRWQPQHF
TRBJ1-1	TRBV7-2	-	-	TGTGCCAGCAGCTTTGGGGGACGGAGGGTAGCTTTCTTT	CASSFGGRRVAFF
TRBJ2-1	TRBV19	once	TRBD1	TGTGCCAGTATTTCTTATCCGGGACAGGGGGCGGAGTTCTTC	CASISYPGQGAEFF
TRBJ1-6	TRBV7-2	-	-	TGTGCCAGCAGCTTTCAGGGGCCTTATAATTCACCCCTCCACTTT	CASSFQGPYNSPLHF
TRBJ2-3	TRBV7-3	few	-	TGTGCCAGCAGCTTATCCAGGGGGAGGGATACGCAGTATTTT	CASSLSRGRDTQYF
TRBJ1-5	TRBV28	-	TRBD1	TGTGCCAGCAGTTTACCAGGGGGCTTCCAACAGCCCCAGCATTTT	CASSLPGGFQQPQHF
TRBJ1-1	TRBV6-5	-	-	TGTGCCAGCAGTTACGGGACACGGAACACTGAAGCTTTCTTT	CASSYGTRNTEAFF
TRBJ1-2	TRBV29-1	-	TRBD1	TGCAGCGTTGCGGGGACAGATTACCCCTATGGCTACACCTTC	CSVAGTDYPYGYTF
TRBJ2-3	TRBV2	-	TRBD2	TGTGCCAGCAGGGCGCAACTAGCGGTGAAGTCAGATACGCAGTATTTT	CASRAQLAVKSDTQYF
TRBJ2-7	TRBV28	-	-	TGTGCCAGCAGTCTTCCTCTGGGGCCAGACTTCTCCTACGAGCAGTACTTC	CASSLPLGPDFSYEQYF
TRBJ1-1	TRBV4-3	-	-	TGCGCCAGCAGCCAAAAATGGGCAAACACTGAAGCTTTCTTT	CASSQKWANTEAFF
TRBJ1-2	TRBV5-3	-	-	TGTGCCAGAAGCTTGCTTTTCAGGGCCTATGGCTACACCTTC	CARSLLFRAYGYTF
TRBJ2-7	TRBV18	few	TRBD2	TGTGCCAGCTCACCCCCACTAGCGGGGCCAAACCCGGGGCTCTACGAGCAGTACTTC	CASSPPLAGPNPGLYEQYF
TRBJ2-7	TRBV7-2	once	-	TGTGCCAGCAGCTTAGCCAGGGTGGGTTACGAGCAGTACTTC	CASSLARVGYEQYF
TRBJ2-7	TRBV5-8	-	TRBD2	TGTGCCCCGGACCCCCGGGGGGGAACCTACGAGCAGTACTTC	CAPDPRGGTYEQYF
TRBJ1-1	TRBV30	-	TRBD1	TGTGCCTGGAGCGATCAGGGGGCCGGACCTGAAGCTTTCTTT	CAWSDQGAGPEAFF
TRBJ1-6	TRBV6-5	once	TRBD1	TGTGCCAGCAGTTACGATCGGGACAGTCCCCTCCACTTT	CASSYDRDSPLHF
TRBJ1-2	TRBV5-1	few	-	TGCGCCAGCAGTCTGGGGGAGGGAGTCTATGGCTACACCTTC	CASSLGEGVYGYTF
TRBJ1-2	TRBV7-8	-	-	TGTGCCAGCAGCTTAGTTACGGGGGGTTGGGGCTACACCTTC	CASSLVTGGWGYTF
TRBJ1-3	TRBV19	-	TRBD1	TGTGCCAGTACGGGGAACAGGGGAGGAAACACCATATATTTT	CASTGNRGGNTIYF
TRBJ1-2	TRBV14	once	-	TGTGCCAGCAGCCCAGTTACTACTCGTTATGGCTACACCTTC	CASSPVTTRYGYTF
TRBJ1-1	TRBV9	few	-	TGTGCCAGCAGCGTAGGACCAACAGCGAACACTGAAGCTTTCTTT	CASSVGPTANTEAFF
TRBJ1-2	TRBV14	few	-	TGTGCCAGCAGCTCCGACAGGCGCGGCGGCTACACCTTC	CASSSDRRGGYTF